This passage covers 13 T cell receptor beta chains from one sample sequenced in a study of cytomegalovirus exposure and HLA in healthy donors. In the PCR, 60 Vbeta and 13 Jbeta primers were used. Sequencing was performed with immunoSEQ multiplex PCR; in TCRdb, only in-frame clones are kept and a portion is missing. The table shows about 94,000 clones, with roughly 73% occurring only once. Sequenced input: PBMCs. Source of these receptors: a woman aged 40 to 50 in good health and CMV-seronegative.

The chain couples TRBV7-2 to TRBJ2-2, with TRBD1 identical over 11 bases. Germline trimming cut 5 bases from V and 5 bases from J; bases unmatched to any gene: 4. Germline V gene lookup returns CDR1 SGHTA and CDR2 FQGNSA. CDR3 length: 15 residues. CDR3 loop: CASSVGTGGTGELFF. The CDR3 DNA is TGTGCCAGCAGCGTGGGGACAGGGGGAACCGGGGAGCTGTTTTTT.

V is TRBV5-6 and J is TRBJ2-2, with a possible D match to TRBD2 (6 bases). Trimming stripped 4 bases from V and 5 bases from J, with 12 bases between. Germline values: CDR1 SGHDT, CDR2 YYEEEE. This CDR3 comprises 14 residues. The CDR3 sequence is CASSLPGRTGELFF. The DNA for the CDR3 is TGTGCCAGCAGCCTGCCCGGGAGAACCGGGGAGCTGTTTTTT.

This clone occurred a few times. This chain joins TRBV28 and TRBJ2-2, with 12 bases that match TRBD2. The ends lost 5 bases at V and 5 bases at J; junction bases unmatched: 3. This CDR3 comprises 15 residues. The V gene's germline CDR1 is MDHEN and CDR2 SYDVKM. The CDR3 protein is CASSTTSGGTGELFF. DNA of the CDR3: TGTGCCAGCAGTACGACTAGCGGGGGTACCGGGGAGCTGTTTTTT.

This clone was detected only once. This chain connects TRBV7-6 to TRBJ1-2, with D possibly TRBD1 on 6 matching bases. Germline V gene lookup returns CDR1 SGHVS and CDR2 FNYEAQ. Deletions cut 5 bases from V and 0 bases from J, with 10 bases between. The CDR3 spans 14 residues. CDR3 nucleotide sequence: TGTGCCAGCAGCCCTAGGACAGCTAACTATGGCTACACCTTC. This codes for CASSPRTANYGYTF.

This clone has only one observation. The chain carries TRBV7-6 and TRBJ2-3, with 14 bases identical to TRBD2. This CDR3 is built from 18 residues. Germline V gene lookup returns CDR1 SGHVS and CDR2 FNYEAQ. Trimming removed 5 bases from V and 2 bases from J; junction bases left unmatched: 9. CDR3 residues: CASSPGTSGGLNTDTQYF. CDR3 coding DNA: TGTGCCAGCAGCCCGGGGACTAGCGGGGGACTAAACACAGATACGCAGTATTTT. The whole variable domain, filled in from reference TRBV7-6 and TRBJ2-3, reads GAGVSQSPRYKVTKRGQDVALRCDPISGHVSLYWYRQALGQGPEFLTYFNYEAQQDKSGLPNDRFSAERPEGSISTLTIQRTEQRDSAMYRCASSPGTSGGLNTDTQYFGPGTRLTVL.

The V gene is TRBV6-5, the J gene TRBJ2-7; 10 positions match TRBD2. This CDR3 spans 15 amino acids. V shed 3 bases, J shed 3 bases, and the junction held 5 bases outside the gene matches. From germline, CDR1 is MNHEY and CDR2 SVGAGI. The CDR3: CASSYYASGSYEQYF. CDR3 coding DNA: TGTGCCAGCAGTTATTACGCTAGCGGGAGCTACGAGCAGTACTTC.

The V and J genes are TRBV6-4 and TRBJ2-1, with 12 bases identical to TRBD2. V trimming: 0 bases; J trimming: 7 bases; junction bases outside the gene matches: 4. The length of the CDR3 is 16 residues. In germline, CDR1 is MRHNA, CDR2 SNTAGT. The CDR3 coding sequence is TGTGCCAGCAGTGACTCGACTAGCGGGGGATTAAATGAGCAGTTCTTC. Translating it yields CASSDSTSGGLNEQFF.

This clone was seen only a few times. The chain recombines TRBV5-1 with TRBJ2-7; 10 bases are shared with TRBD1. The CDR3 consists of 14 residues. V dropped 4 bases and J dropped 5; count of bases not matched to a gene: 6. Germline assignment: CDR1 SGHRS and CDR2 YFSETQ. CDR3 region: CASSPGDRGNEQYF. CDR3 coding DNA: TGCGCCAGCAGCCCCGGGGACAGGGGTAACGAGCAGTACTTC. The full variable domain, rest sourced from reference TRBV5-1 and TRBJ2-7, is KAGVTQTPRYLIKTRGQQVTLSCSPISGHRSVSWYQQTPGQGLQFLFEYFSETQRNKGNFPGRFSGRQFSNSRSEMNVSTLELGDSALYLCASSPGDRGNEQYFGPGTRLTVT.

This sequence joins TRBV5-3 and TRBJ2-4; TRBD1 matches at 10 bases. TRBV5-3 has ORF status, its function being uncertain. The ends lost 4 bases at V and 1 base at J; junction bases unmatched: 14. CDR3 size: 19 residues. The CDR3 DNA reads TGTGCCAGAAGCCCCTCTGACAGGGGGCCTGGTGAGGCCAAAAACATTCAGTACTTC. The encoded protein is CARSPSDRGPGEAKNIQYF.

The chain combines TRBV2 with TRBJ1-2; TRBD1 agrees at 8 bases. Germline values: CDR1 SNHLY, CDR2 FYNNEI. With 3 bases clipped from V and 7 bases from J, the junction kept 7 bases outside the gene matches. This CDR3 is 14 amino acids long. Here the CDR3 reads CASSDSQGAGGYTF. The CDR3, as DNA: TGTGCCAGCAGTGACTCTCAGGGGGCGGGTGGCTACACCTTC.

CDR3 amino acids: CASSKDRGNTEAFF. CDR3 DNA sequence: TGTGCCAGTAGTAAGGACAGGGGGAACACTGAAGCTTTCTTT. The chain uses TRBV19 and TRBJ1-1; 9 bases align to TRBD1. The CDR3 consists of 14 residues. Germline V gives CDR1 LNHDA, CDR2 SQIVND (reference sequence). The ends lost 4 bases at V and 1 base at J; junction bases unmatched: 1.

Many counts were recorded for this clone. The chain is built from TRBV5-6 and TRBJ1-1; perhaps TRBD1 as D (5 bases). The CDR3 runs 14 residues. Germline V gene lookup returns CDR1 SGHDT and CDR2 YYEEEE. V lost 2 bases, J lost 1 base, and 9 bases lay in between. In DNA, the CDR3 is TGTGCCAGCAGCTTACAGGTGCCGAACACTGAAGCTTTCTTT. Protein sequence: CASSLQVPNTEAFF.

V usage is TRBV7-9 and J usage is TRBJ1-1; 7 bases line up with TRBD1. From germline, CDR1 is SEHNR and CDR2 FQNEAQ (reference sequence). The CDR3 contains 14 residues. The J segment lost 1 base and the V segment lost 3 bases, leaving 2 bases of the junction unmatched. The CDR3 spells CASSLTGPNTEAFF. The DNA of the CDR3 is TGTGCCAGCAGCTTGACAGGGCCGAACACTGAAGCTTTCTTT.